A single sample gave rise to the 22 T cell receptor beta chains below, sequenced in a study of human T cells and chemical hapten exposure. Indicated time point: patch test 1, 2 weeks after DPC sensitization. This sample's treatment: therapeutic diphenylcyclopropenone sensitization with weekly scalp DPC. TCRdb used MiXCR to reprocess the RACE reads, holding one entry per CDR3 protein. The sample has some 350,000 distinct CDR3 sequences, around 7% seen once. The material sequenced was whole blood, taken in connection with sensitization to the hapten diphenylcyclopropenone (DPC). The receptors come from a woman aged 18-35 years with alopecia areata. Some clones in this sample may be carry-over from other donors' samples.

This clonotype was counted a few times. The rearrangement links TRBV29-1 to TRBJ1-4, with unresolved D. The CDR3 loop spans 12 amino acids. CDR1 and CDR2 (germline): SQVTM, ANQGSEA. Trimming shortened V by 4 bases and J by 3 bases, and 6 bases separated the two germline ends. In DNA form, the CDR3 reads TGCAGCGTTGTCTTATCTAATGAAAAACTGTTTTTT. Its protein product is CSVVLSNEKLFF.

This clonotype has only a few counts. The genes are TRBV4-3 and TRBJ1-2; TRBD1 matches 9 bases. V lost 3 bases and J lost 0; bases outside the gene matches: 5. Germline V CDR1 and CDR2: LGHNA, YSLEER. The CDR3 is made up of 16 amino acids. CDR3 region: CASSQAGTGSNYGYTF. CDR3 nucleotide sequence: TGCGCCAGCAGCCAGGCGGGGACAGGGTCTAACTATGGCTACACCTTC.

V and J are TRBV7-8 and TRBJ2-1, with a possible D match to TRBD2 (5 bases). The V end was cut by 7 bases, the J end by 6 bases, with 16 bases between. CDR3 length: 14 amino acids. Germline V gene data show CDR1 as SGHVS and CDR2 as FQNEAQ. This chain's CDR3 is CASTPLRTSNEQFF. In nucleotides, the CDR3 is TGTGCCAGCACCCCACTAAGGACTTCCAATGAGCAGTTCTTC.

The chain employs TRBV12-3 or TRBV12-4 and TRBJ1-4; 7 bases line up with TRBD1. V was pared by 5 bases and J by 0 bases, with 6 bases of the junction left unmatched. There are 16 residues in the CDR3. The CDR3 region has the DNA TGTGCCAGCAGTCCGGGACAGCCCGCAACTAATGAAAAACTGTTTTTT. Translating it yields CASSPGQPATNEKLFF.

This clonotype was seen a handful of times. The CDR3 reads CASTLYKGRPNEKLFF. DNA of the CDR3: TGTGCCAGCACGCTATATAAGGGTCGCCCCAATGAAAAACTGTTTTTT. The V gene is TRBV18, the J gene TRBJ1-4; D is uncertain. Trimming took off 8 bases at V and 5 bases at J, with 21 bases between the two ends. The CDR3 spans 16 residues. The germline CDR1 and CDR2 sequences are KGHSH and LQKENI.

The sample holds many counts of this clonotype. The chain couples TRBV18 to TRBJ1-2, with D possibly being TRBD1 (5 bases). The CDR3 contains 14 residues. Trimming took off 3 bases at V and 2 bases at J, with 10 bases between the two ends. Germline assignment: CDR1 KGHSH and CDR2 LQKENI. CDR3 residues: CASSPTGANYGYTF. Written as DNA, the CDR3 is TGTGCCAGCTCACCTACAGGTGCCAACTATGGCTACACCTTC.

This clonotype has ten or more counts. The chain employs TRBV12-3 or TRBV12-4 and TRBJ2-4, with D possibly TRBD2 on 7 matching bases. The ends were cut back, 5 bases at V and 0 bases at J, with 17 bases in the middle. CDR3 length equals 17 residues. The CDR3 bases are TGTGCCAGCAGTAAGAGGGGGGGGGCCTCAGCCAAAAACATTCAGTACTTC. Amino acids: CASSKRGGASAKNIQYF.

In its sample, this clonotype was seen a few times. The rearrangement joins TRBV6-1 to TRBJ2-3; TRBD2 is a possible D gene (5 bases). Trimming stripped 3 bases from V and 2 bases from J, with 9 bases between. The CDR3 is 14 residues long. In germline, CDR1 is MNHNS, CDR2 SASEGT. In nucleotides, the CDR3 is TGTGCCAGCAGTGATTCGCGGGTCACAGATACGCAGTATTTT. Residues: CASSDSRVTDTQYF.

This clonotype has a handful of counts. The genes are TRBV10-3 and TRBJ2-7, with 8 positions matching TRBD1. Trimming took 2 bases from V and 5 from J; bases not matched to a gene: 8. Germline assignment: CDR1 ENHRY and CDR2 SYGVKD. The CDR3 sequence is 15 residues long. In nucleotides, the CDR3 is TGTGCCATCAGTGAGCCGGGACAGGACAGGAACGAGCAGTACTTC. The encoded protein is CAISEPGQDRNEQYF.

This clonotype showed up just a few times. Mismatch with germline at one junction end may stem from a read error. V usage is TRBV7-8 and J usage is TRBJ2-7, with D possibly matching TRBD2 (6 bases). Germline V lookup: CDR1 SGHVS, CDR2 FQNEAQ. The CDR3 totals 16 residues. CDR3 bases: TGTGCCAGCAGCCTAGCGAGGACCGCTGGAAGGTACGAGCAGTACTTC. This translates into CASSLARTAGRYEQYF.

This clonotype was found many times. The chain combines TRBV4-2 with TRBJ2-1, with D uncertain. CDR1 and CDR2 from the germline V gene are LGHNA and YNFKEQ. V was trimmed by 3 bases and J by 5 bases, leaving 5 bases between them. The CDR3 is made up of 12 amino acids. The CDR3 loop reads CASSQSDNEQFF. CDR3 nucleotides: TGTGCCAGCAGCCAGTCAGACAATGAGCAGTTCTTC.

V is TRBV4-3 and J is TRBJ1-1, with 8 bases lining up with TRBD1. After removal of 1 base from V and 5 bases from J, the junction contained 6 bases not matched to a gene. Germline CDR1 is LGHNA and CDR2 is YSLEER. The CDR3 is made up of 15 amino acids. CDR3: CASSQVSTGETEAFF. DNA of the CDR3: TGCGCCAGCAGCCAAGTTTCGACAGGGGAGACTGAAGCTTTCTTT.

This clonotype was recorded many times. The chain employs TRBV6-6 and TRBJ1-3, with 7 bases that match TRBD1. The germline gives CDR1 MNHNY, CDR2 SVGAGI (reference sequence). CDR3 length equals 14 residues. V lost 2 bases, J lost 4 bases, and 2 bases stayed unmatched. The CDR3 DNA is TGTGCCAGCAGTTACGACAGGGCCGGAAACACCATATATTTT. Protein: CASSYDRAGNTIYF.

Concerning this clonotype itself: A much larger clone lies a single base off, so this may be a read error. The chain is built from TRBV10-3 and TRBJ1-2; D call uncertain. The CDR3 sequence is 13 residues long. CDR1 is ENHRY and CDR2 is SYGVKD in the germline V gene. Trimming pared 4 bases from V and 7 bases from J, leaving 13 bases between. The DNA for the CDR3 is TGTGCCATCAGTGCGGAGGTGGAGTCTGGCTACACCTTC. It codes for CAISAEVESGYTF.

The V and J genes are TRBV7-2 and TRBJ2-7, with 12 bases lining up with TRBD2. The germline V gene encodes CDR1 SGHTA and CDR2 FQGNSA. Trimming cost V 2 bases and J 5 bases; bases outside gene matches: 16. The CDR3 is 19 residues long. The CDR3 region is CASSLFGLAGGLRNDEQYF. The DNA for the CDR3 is TGTGCCAGCAGCTTATTTGGGCTAGCGGGGGGGCTGAGAAACGACGAGCAGTACTTC.

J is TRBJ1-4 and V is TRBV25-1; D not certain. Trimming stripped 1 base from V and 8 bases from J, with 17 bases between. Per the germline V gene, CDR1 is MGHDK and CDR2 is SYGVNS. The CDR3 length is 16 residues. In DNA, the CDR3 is TGTGCCAGCAGTGAATGGCGGGGTGGAGGAGAAGAAAAACTGTTTTTT. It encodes CASSEWRGGGEEKLFF.

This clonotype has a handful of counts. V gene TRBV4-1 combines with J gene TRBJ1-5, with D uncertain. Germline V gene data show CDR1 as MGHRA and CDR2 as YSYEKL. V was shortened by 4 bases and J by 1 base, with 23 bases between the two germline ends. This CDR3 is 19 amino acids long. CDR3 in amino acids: CASSPRGLTLIGSNQPQHF. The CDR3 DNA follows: TGCGCCAGCAGCCCCCGAGGGCTGACACTCATTGGGAGCAATCAGCCCCAGCATTTT.

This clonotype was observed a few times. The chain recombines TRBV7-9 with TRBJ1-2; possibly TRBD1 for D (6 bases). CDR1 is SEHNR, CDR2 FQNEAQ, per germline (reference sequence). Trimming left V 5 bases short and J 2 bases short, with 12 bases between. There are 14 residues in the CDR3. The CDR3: CASSLRGQNYGYTF. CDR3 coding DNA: TGTGCCAGCAGCCTCAGAGGACAGAACTATGGCTACACCTTC.

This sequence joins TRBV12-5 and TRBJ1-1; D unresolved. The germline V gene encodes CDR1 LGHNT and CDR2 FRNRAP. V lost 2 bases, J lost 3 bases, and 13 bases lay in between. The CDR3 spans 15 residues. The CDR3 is CASGLRALGDTEAFF. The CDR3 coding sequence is TGTGCTAGTGGTTTGCGGGCACTTGGGGACACTGAAGCTTTCTTT.

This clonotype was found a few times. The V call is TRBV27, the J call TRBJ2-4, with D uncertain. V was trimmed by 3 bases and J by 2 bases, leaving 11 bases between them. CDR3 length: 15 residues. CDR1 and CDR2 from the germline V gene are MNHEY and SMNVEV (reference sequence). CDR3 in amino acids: CASSFAPSTKNIQYF. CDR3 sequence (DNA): TGTGCCAGCAGTTTCGCACCCAGCACCAAAAACATTCAGTACTTC.

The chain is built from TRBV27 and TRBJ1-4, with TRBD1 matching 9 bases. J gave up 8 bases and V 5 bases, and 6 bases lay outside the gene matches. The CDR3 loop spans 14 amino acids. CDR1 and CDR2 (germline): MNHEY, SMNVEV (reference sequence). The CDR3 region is CASSLGQGMEKLFF. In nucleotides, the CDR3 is TGTGCCAGCAGTCTGGGACAGGGAATGGAAAAACTGTTTTTT.

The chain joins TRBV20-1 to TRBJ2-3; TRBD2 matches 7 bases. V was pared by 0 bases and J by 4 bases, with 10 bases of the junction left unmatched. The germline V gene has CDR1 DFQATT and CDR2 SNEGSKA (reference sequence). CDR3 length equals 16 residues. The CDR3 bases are TGCAGTGCTAGAGAAGAAAGCGGGGTAGGGCCAGATACGCAGTATTTT. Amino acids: CSAREESGVGPDTQYF.